Sequencing of this T cell receptor beta chain was carried out in a study of chemoradiotherapy in HPV16-positive cancers. The study, taken as a whole, reports: HPV-responsive T-cell expansion during chemoradiotherapy was linked to improved recurrence-free survival in HPV16-positive patients.

Profiled with immunoSEQ multiplex PCR; TCRdb holds only in-frame clones, not every one. The data contain approximately 16,000 clones, 80% to 90% of them singletons. Turning to this clone: The antigen remains undetermined.

V dropped 6 bases and J dropped 9 bases, with 9 bases sitting between them. The CDR3 runs 11 residues. The V gene's germline CDR1 is SEHNR and CDR2 FQNEAQ (reference sequence). The chain has TRBV7-9 and TRBJ2-1; D remains ambiguous. The receptor's source is a human donor with HPV-associated anogenital cancer. This specimen consisted of blood, obtained from a patient who underwent chemoradiotherapy. Here the CDR3 DNA reads TGTGCCAGCAGTGAGAACGTTGAGCAGTTCTTC. It specifies CASSENVEQFF.